This T cell receptor (beta chain) was found in a study of cytomegalovirus exposure and HLA in healthy donors. As to this clone: The antigen is not known.

The table came from immunoSEQ multiplex PCR; TCRdb's copy has only in-frame clones and leaves some out. The repertoire holds a few hundred thousand clones, with approximately 87% as singletons. The CDR3 spans 15 residues. Germline loops: CDR1 SGDLS, CDR2 YYNGEE. V was cut by 0 bases and J by 6 bases, with 15 bases left in between. The donors formed part of the roughly 120-subject validation cohort, distinct from the roughly 660-subject first cohort. Broader study findings: Cytomegalovirus status was reportedly diagnosed by the classifier with high specificity and sensitivity.

This TCR was recovered from a woman aged 18-29 years in good health and CMV-seronegative. Specimen: PBMCs. The rearrangement joins TRBV9 to TRBJ1-2; D might be TRBD1 (6 bases). The CDR3 DNA follows: TGTGCCAGCAGCGTAGGGGACAAAAGCTGGGATGGCTACACCTTC. Protein: CASSVGDKSWDGYTF.